This T cell receptor beta chain stems from a study of T cell repertoires in cytomegalovirus infection. Study-wide context: Public TCR beta signatures indicated both CMV infection and matching HLA type. General study results and limits: Public TCR beta family frequency separated CMV-and-HLA carriers, including in an independent cohort. Dominating the ex vivo response were HLA-C-restricted CMV-specific TCR beta clonotypes.

TCRdb passed the reads through MiXCR, listing each CDR3 protein once. The repertoire holds 450,000 to 550,000 distinct CDR3 sequences, approximately 17% seen once, with about 24% in the top ten. In its sample, this clonotype was seen many times. Its antigen is not known. The source of this sequence is a human donor in good health (CMV status not recorded). Some clones in this sample may be carry-over from other donors' samples. The sample was CD8+ T cells from PBMCs.

As DNA, the CDR3 is TGTGCCAGCAGCTTAGTTTCGGGGAGTAGCGGGAGAGAGACCCAGTACTTC. This codes for CASSLVSGSSGRETQYF. This chain uses TRBV7-6 with TRBJ2-5; 9 bases line up with TRBD2. Germline CDR1 SGHVS, CDR2 FNYEAQ. This CDR3 contains 17 residues. J gave up 4 bases and V 1 base, and 10 bases lay outside the gene matches.